This T cell receptor beta chain was sequenced for a study of blood T cell repertoires in COVID-19. Germline lookup yields CDR1 SNHLY and CDR2 FYNNEI. This CDR3 is built from 15 residues. Original methodology: The authors estimated nucleated cell counts from reference gene primer amplification. Clones were read by immunoSEQ multiplex PCR, and TCRdb kept only the in-frame ones, dropping some. The DNA was the basis for D and trimming; V, J and clone size are from that table. This table has almost 90,000 clones, roughly 91% appearing once. A remark on this clone: Mismatch with germline at one junction end may stem from a read error.

Input material: peripheral blood. The rearrangement joins TRBV2 to TRBJ1-4; D is uncertain. This sequence was found in a man aged 18 to 30 with COVID-19, enrolled during active disease. CDR3 region: CASSEVTATNEKLLF. As DNA, the CDR3 is TGTGCCAGCAGTGAAGTGACTGCAACTAATGAAAAACTGCTTTTT.